One sample yielded the 27 T cell receptor beta chains listed below, sequenced in a study of T-cell memory formation after mild COVID-19. TCRdb reanalysed the 5' RACE reads using MiXCR and keeps one entry per CDR3 protein. The repertoire consists of about 150,000 distinct CDR3 sequences, with more than 14% occurring once and the leading ten covering 13% to 15%. What was sequenced was PBMCs or a T cell subset sorted from them (not recorded which). These receptor sequences come from an adult woman who had mild COVID-19 (a few samples of this study predate the infection). Cell type and time point are not known.

The chain recombines TRBV7-9 with TRBJ2-7, with 7 bases matching TRBD1. Germline V lookup: CDR1 SEHNR, CDR2 FQNEAQ (reference sequence). The trim removed 5 bases at V and 4 bases at J, leaving 11 bases unmatched. The CDR3 sequence is 15 residues long. CDR3 sequence (DNA): TGTGCCAGCAGCAACGGACAGGACTTTGCTTACGAGCAGTACTTC. Translating gives CASSNGQDFAYEQYF.

The rearrangement uses TRBV30 and TRBJ1-5; 8 bases map to TRBD1. The CDR3 spans 13 residues. Per the germline V gene, CDR1 is GTSNPN and CDR2 is SVGIG (reference sequence). The trim removed 0 bases at V and 6 bases at J, leaving 1 base unmatched. CDR3 protein: CAWSVDRGQPQHF. DNA of the CDR3: TGTGCCTGGAGTGTTGACAGGGGTCAGCCCCAGCATTTT.

This clonotype was seen a handful of times. This chain joins TRBV12-2 and TRBJ2-6; the table's D call, TRBD2, was not checked against the DNA. TRBV12-2 is a documented pseudogene. The CDR3 totals 17 residues. In DNA, the CDR3 is TGTGCAAGTCGATATCCGGGACTAGCAAAGCGGGCCAACGTCCTGACTTTC. It yields the protein CASRYPGLAKRANVLTF.

This clonotype was seen ten or more times. The CDR3 region has the DNA TGTGCCAGCAGCCGGGGACTCAATCAGCCCCAGCATTTT. As protein: CASSRGLNQPQHF. V gene TRBV7-7 combines with J gene TRBJ1-5, with D perhaps matching TRBD1 (5 bases). The germline gives CDR1 SSHAT, CDR2 FNYEAQ (reference sequence). V lost 5 bases to trimming and J lost 3 bases, with 8 bases between them. The CDR3 is 13 amino acids.

V usage is TRBV6-6 and J usage is TRBJ2-2; no clear D gene. Germline lookup yields CDR1 MNHNY and CDR2 SVGAGI (reference sequence). The CDR3 has 12 amino acids. Trimming took off 7 bases at V and 8 bases at J, with 11 bases between the two ends. CDR3 sequence: CASTGSLGELFF. CDR3 coding DNA: TGTGCCAGCACAGGCTCCCTTGGGGAGCTGTTTTTT.

This clonotype has only a few counts. The CDR3 coding sequence is TGTGCCAGCAGCTTAGGGGGACAGAACGCGGTCGCAAAACTGTTTTTT. Its translation: CASSLGGQNAVAKLFF. V usage is TRBV7-9 and J usage is TRBJ1-4, with 7 bases lining up with TRBD1. This CDR3 has 16 amino acids. V shed 1 base, J shed 10 bases, and the junction held 12 bases outside the gene matches. The germline gives CDR1 SEHNR, CDR2 FQNEAQ (reference sequence).

This rearrangement joins TRBV4-3 to TRBJ1-2, with D unclear. Trimming removed 1 base from V and 4 bases from J, with 16 bases in between. Germline CDR1 and CDR2: LGHNA and YSLEER. This CDR3 spans 16 amino acids. CDR3 DNA: TGCGCCAGCAGCCAAGGGATGGCCCAGGACTTCTATGGCTACACCTTC. It specifies CASSQGMAQDFYGYTF.

This clonotype came up a few times. This rearrangement joins TRBV3-1 to TRBJ2-2; D remains ambiguous. The length of the CDR3 is 13 residues. Germline assignment: CDR1 LGHDT and CDR2 YNNKEL (reference sequence). V shed 1 base and J shed 5 bases, with 5 bases lying between them. CDR3 residues: CASSQVATGELFF. The CDR3 DNA follows: TGTGCCAGCAGCCAAGTGGCAACCGGGGAGCTGTTTTTT.

The chain joins TRBV5-1 to TRBJ2-7, with D perhaps being TRBD1 or TRBD2 (5 bases each). V was trimmed by 4 bases and J by 3 bases, leaving 8 bases between them. Germline values: CDR1 SGHRS, CDR2 YFSETQ. The CDR3 length is 12 residues. The CDR3 DNA reads as TGCGCCAGCAGCGGGACCTTCTACGAGCAGTACTTC. Translation: CASSGTFYEQYF.

This clonotype was detected only a few times. The junction departs from the called germline gene at one end, perhaps through a read error. This chain joins TRBV2 and TRBJ2-1; 8 nucleotides line up with TRBD2. The CDR3 covers 14 residues. Germline V lookup: CDR1 SNHLY, CDR2 FYNNEI. CDR3 coding DNA: TGTGCCAGCAGCGAAGCGCGGGGGGACGCTGAGCAGTTCTTC. This codes for CASSEARGDAEQFF.

This clonotype was recorded many times. The J gene is TRBJ2-7, the V gene TRBV29-1; a weak D match, TRBD1 (5 bases). Trimming removed 6 bases from V and 0 bases from J, with 6 bases in between. The germline V gene has CDR1 SQVTM and CDR2 ANQGSEA. CDR3 length: 11 residues. The CDR3 nucleotides read TGCAGCGTAGGGGACTCCTACGAGCAGTACTTC. Translated: CSVGDSYEQYF.

CDR3 bases: TGTGCCAGCAGCCCCGCCCGACAGGCCAACACCGGGGAGCTGTTTTTT. It encodes CASSPARQANTGELFF. The genes are TRBV7-8 and TRBJ2-2; tentatively, D is TRBD1 (6 bases). Trimming removed 5 bases from V and 2 bases from J, with 15 bases in between. Germline V gene data show CDR1 as SGHVS and CDR2 as FQNEAQ. The CDR3 sequence is 16 residues long.

The chain employs TRBV29-1 and TRBJ2-2; TRBD2 matches 10 bases. After removal of 6 bases from V and 7 bases from J, the junction contained 11 bases not matched to a gene. The germline CDR1 and CDR2 sequences are SQVTM and ANQGSEA. CDR3 size: 15 residues. The CDR3 reads CSVPKAGGGNGELFF. The CDR3 DNA is TGCAGCGTCCCTAAAGCGGGAGGGGGCAACGGGGAGCTGTTTTTT.

The rearrangement uses TRBV7-2 and TRBJ2-3; D is tentatively TRBD1 or TRBD2 (6 bases each). The V gene lost 6 bases and the J gene lost 5 bases, with 30 bases spanning the gap. Germline V gene sequence: CDR1 SGHTA, CDR2 FQGNSA. This CDR3 contains 19 residues. CDR3 amino acids: CASRLPQSGARGIGDTQYF. The CDR3 DNA reads TGTGCCAGCAGGTTACCTCAATCGGGGGCCAGAGGGATAGGAGATACGCAGTATTTT. Based on the CDR3 plus reference TRBV7-2 and TRBJ2-3, the full variable domain is GAGVSQSPSNKVTEKGKDVELRCDPISGHTALYWYRQSLGQGLEFLIYFQGNSAPDKSGLPSDRFSAERTGGSVSTLTIQRTQQEDSAVYLCASRLPQSGARGIGDTQYFGPGTRLTVL.

There are a few counts of this clonotype. The chain employs TRBV7-2 and TRBJ2-2; D possibly uses TRBD1 or TRBD2 (5 bases each). Between the trimmed V and J ends, which lost 1 base and 8 bases, there was a span of 17 bases. The CDR3 loop spans 16 amino acids. CDR1 is SGHTA, CDR2 FQGNSA, per germline. The CDR3 loop reads CASSLVGEPELGELFF. CDR3 DNA: TGTGCCAGCAGCTTAGTAGGGGAGCCCGAACTGGGGGAGCTGTTTTTT.

This chain links TRBV6-6 with TRBJ1-4; no reliable D call. Germline loops: CDR1 MNHNY, CDR2 SVGAGI (reference sequence). This CDR3 spans 13 amino acids. V lost 5 bases, J lost 10 bases, and 14 bases lay in between. This CDR3 is CASSPVNYAKLFF. The CDR3 region has the DNA TGTGCCAGCAGTCCCGTCAACTATGCAAAACTGTTTTTT.

This clonotype was seen a few times. The chain links TRBV5-1 to TRBJ1-1; TRBD1 aligns across 9 bases. The ends lost 2 bases at V and 7 bases at J; junction bases unmatched: 6. This CDR3 contains 14 residues. CDR1 and CDR2 from the germline V gene are SGHRS and YFSETQ. The CDR3 DNA sequence: TGCGCCAGCAGCTTCCAGGACAGGGGAGTTGAAGCTTTCTTT. It yields the protein CASSFQDRGVEAFF. Together with reference TRBV5-1 and TRBJ1-1, the CDR3 gives the full variable domain: KAGVTQTPRYLIKTRGQQVTLSCSPISGHRSVSWYQQTPGQGLQFLFEYFSETQRNKGNFPGRFSGRQFSNSRSEMNVSTLELGDSALYLCASSFQDRGVEAFFGQGTRLTVV.

The DNA of the CDR3 is TGTGCCAGCAGCCCCGGGGCTGACAGGGGGCGAGGCTACACCTTC. Protein sequence: CASSPGADRGRGYTF. The chain carries TRBV5-5 and TRBJ1-2, with 10 nucleotides matching TRBD1. This CDR3 region has 15 residues. J gave up 8 bases and V 4 bases, and 11 bases lay outside the gene matches. Per germline, CDR1 SGHKS and CDR2 YYEKEE (reference sequence). Together with reference TRBV5-5 and TRBJ1-2, the CDR3 gives the full variable domain: DAGVTQSPTHLIKTRGQQVTLRCSPISGHKSVSWYQQVLGQGPQFIFQYYEKEERGRGNFPDRFSARQFPNYSSELNVNALLLGDSALYLCASSPGADRGRGYTFGSGTRLTVV.

This chain joins TRBV15 and TRBJ2-7, with 9 bases identical to TRBD2. The CDR3 sequence is 15 residues long. After removal of 4 bases from V and 3 bases from J, the junction contained 7 bases not matched to a gene. CDR1 and CDR2 (germline): LNHNV, YYDKDF (reference sequence). CDR3 in DNA: TGTGCCACCAGCATACTTGCGGGGGGGCGCTACGAGCAGTACTTC. Its translation: CATSILAGGRYEQYF.

This clonotype has just a few counts. V usage is TRBV2 and J usage is TRBJ2-7; unclear D gene. Germline loops: CDR1 SNHLY, CDR2 FYNNEI. Trimming shortened V by 2 bases and J by 5 bases, and 19 bases separated the two germline ends. The CDR3 contains 16 residues. CDR3 region: CASSESPVREVDEQYF. The CDR3 DNA reads TGTGCCAGCAGTGAATCCCCGGTTCGCGAGGTAGACGAGCAGTACTTC.

The chain combines TRBV9 with TRBJ1-1; the D is unclear. Germline V lookup: CDR1 SGDLS, CDR2 YYNGEE. The CDR3 totals 14 residues. Between the trimmed V and J ends, which lost 3 bases and 0 bases, there was a span of 9 bases. CDR3 nucleotides: TGTGCCAGCAGCGCCGACGAGATGAACACTGAAGCTTTCTTT. This translates into CASSADEMNTEAFF.

The chain recombines TRBV6-5 with TRBJ1-1, with TRBD1 matching 8 bases. The junction had 12 bases not matched to a gene; V was cut back by 2 bases and J by 4 bases. The germline V gene encodes CDR1 MNHEY and CDR2 SVGAGI. The CDR3 totals 17 residues. The CDR3 nucleotides read TGTGCCAGCAGTTACGGGGCAGGGGGCGGCGGTTCCACTGAAGCTTTCTTT. Residues: CASSYGAGGGGSTEAFF.

The rearrangement joins TRBV5-5 to TRBJ2-1, with a possible D match to TRBD2 (6 bases). The length of the CDR3 is 15 residues. Germline CDR1 SGHKS, CDR2 YYEKEE (reference sequence). The ends were cut back, 3 bases at V and 7 bases at J, with 17 bases in the middle. The DNA of the CDR3 is TGTGCCAGCAGCTCGGCCATAGCGGCTGGGAATGAGCAGTTCTTC. Translating gives CASSSAIAAGNEQFF.

A few counts support this clonotype. The chain combines TRBV11-2 with TRBJ2-5; 9 bases align to TRBD1. Trimming removed 5 bases from V and 5 bases from J; junction bases left unmatched: 6. The germline V gene encodes CDR1 SGHAT and CDR2 FQNNGV. CDR3 length equals 14 residues. CDR3 coding DNA: TGTGCCAGCAGCCCAGGGACAGGGATGGAGACCCAGTACTTC. Its protein product is CASSPGTGMETQYF. The variable domain in full, with the rest retrieved from reference TRBV11-2 and TRBJ2-5, is EAGVAQSPRYKIIEKRQSVAFWCNPISGHATLYWYQQILGQGPKLLIQFQNNGVVDDSQLPKDRFSAERLKGVDSTLKIQPAKLEDSAVYLCASSPGTGMETQYFGPGTRLLVL.

This clonotype has more than one count but fewer than ten. V gene TRBV4-1 combines with J gene TRBJ2-1, with 7 bases fitting TRBD1. CDR1 and CDR2 (germline): MGHRA, YSYEKL. The CDR3 covers 16 residues. V trimming: 3 bases; J trimming: 2 bases; junction bases outside the gene matches: 7. CDR3 sequence (DNA): TGCGCCAGCAGCCAGGATGACAGGGCCGCCTACAATGAGCAGTTCTTC. Protein: CASSQDDRAAYNEQFF.

The V gene is TRBV6-5, the J gene TRBJ1-4; D is uncertain. Trimming pared 4 bases from V and 8 bases from J, leaving 11 bases between. This CDR3 comprises 13 residues. The germline V gene has CDR1 MNHEY and CDR2 SVGAGI. In nucleotides, the CDR3 is TGTGCCAGCAGTTCCTCATCGGGGGAAAAACTGTTTTTT. This gives the protein CASSSSSGEKLFF.

This clonotype was counted a few times. V gene TRBV5-6 combines with J gene TRBJ1-1, with D unresolved. Trimming cost V 2 bases and J 0 bases, with 14 bases left between them. The length of the CDR3 is 16 residues. CDR1 SGHDT and CDR2 YYEEEE come from the germline V gene. The CDR3, as DNA: TGTGCCAGCAGCTTAAGGTTCCTGCATATGAACACTGAAGCTTTCTTT. Protein sequence: CASSLRFLHMNTEAFF.